The 30 T cell receptor beta chains listed next were all sequenced from one sample in a study of T cells after yellow fever vaccination. In TCRdb, the 5' RACE reads were re-called with MiXCR into one record per CDR3 protein. The sample has roughly 260,000 distinct CDR3 sequences; 10% to 15% are singletons. The sequenced sample was CD4+ T cells sorted from PBMCs, obtained 45 days after the yellow fever booster vaccination. These receptors all stem from a man aged 30 to 39 who received the YFV17D yellow fever vaccine.

V gene TRBV12-3 or TRBV12-4 combines with J gene TRBJ2-1; 7 bases fit TRBD2. The V and J ends lost 3 bases and 6 bases, in that order; junction bases with no gene match: 8. The CDR3 sequence is 15 residues long. The CDR3 region has the DNA TGTGCCAGCAGTTTGTATACGGGAGGACTCAATGAGCAGTTCTTC. Amino acids: CASSLYTGGLNEQFF.

V gene TRBV19 combines with J gene TRBJ1-1; TRBD1 matches 7 bases. The CDR3 length is 14 residues. Looked up from germline, CDR1 is LNHDA and CDR2 is SQIVND (reference sequence). With 5 bases clipped from V and 3 bases from J, the junction kept 6 bases outside the gene matches. DNA of the CDR3: TGTGCCAGTAGTTCGACAGGGTTTGACACTGAAGCTTTCTTT. Its translation: CASSSTGFDTEAFF.

The chain is built from TRBV5-1 and TRBJ2-3, with D possibly being TRBD1 or TRBD2 (5 bases each). This CDR3 spans 15 amino acids. Germline CDR1 is SGHRS and CDR2 is YFSETQ. V shed 3 bases and J shed 2 bases, with 13 bases lying between them. The CDR3 protein is CASSSSGRPTDTQYF. CDR3 bases: TGCGCCAGCAGCTCATCGGGACGGCCCACAGATACGCAGTATTTT.

The chain couples TRBV20-1 to TRBJ2-7; 7 bases match TRBD1. The CDR3 totals 12 residues. J lost 3 bases, V lost 2 bases, and 1 base had no gene match. Per the germline V gene, CDR1 is DFQATT and CDR2 is SNEGSKA (reference sequence). The CDR3 region is CSARPGGYEQYF. DNA of the CDR3: TGCAGTGCTAGACCAGGGGGCTACGAGCAGTACTTC.

The CDR3 nucleotides are TGTGCCAGCAGCAGGACGGGACTTTCACGCGCACACAATGAGCAGTTCTTC. Translated: CASSRTGLSRAHNEQFF. V usage is TRBV7-9 and J usage is TRBJ2-1, with TRBD2 as a possible D gene (6 bases). Trimming took off 5 bases at V and 5 bases at J, with 22 bases between the two ends. CDR3 length equals 17 residues. Germline CDR1 reads SEHNR; CDR2 reads FQNEAQ (reference sequence).

This clonotype has a count of ten or more. This chain links TRBV7-9 with TRBJ1-1, with D uncertain. There are 13 residues in the CDR3. Trimming left V 5 bases short and J 1 base short, with 8 bases between. Germline CDR1 and CDR2: SEHNR and FQNEAQ (reference sequence). The CDR3 DNA reads TGTGCCAGCAGCCGAGGGTCGAACACTGAAGCTTTCTTT. Its translation is CASSRGSNTEAFF.

CDR3 in amino acids: CASSYRCMQYF. CDR3 coding DNA: TGTGCCAGCAGTTACAGGTGTATGCAGTACTTC. The chain recombines TRBV12-3 or TRBV12-4 with TRBJ2-7; a weak D match, TRBD1 (5 bases). The CDR3 runs 11 residues. Trimming took off 4 bases at V and 9 bases at J, with 10 bases between the two ends.

The V and J genes are TRBV12-3 or TRBV12-4 and TRBJ2-1, with TRBD2 matching 9 bases. The CDR3 contains 15 residues. The ends lost 7 bases at V and 1 base at J; junction bases unmatched: 5. The CDR3 sequence is CASIRGRVSYNEQFF. CDR3 in DNA: TGTGCCAGCATCCGCGGGAGGGTTTCCTACAATGAGCAGTTCTTC.

This clonotype occurred a few times. The CDR3 nucleotides read TGTGCCAGCAGCTTTCTGCACACCGGGGAGCTGTTTTTT. Protein: CASSFLHTGELFF. The chain employs TRBV5-6 and TRBJ2-2; D gene ambiguous. The length of the CDR3 is 13 residues. From germline, CDR1 is SGHDT and CDR2 YYEEEE. The V and J ends lost 2 bases and 3 bases respectively, with 5 bases between them.

The chain recombines TRBV25-1 with TRBJ2-1; D is possibly TRBD2 (7 bases). In germline, CDR1 is MGHDK, CDR2 SYGVNS. Trimming removed 5 bases at V and 4 bases at J, with 24 bases between. The CDR3 covers 18 residues. The CDR3 is CASSTPPSGGIKYNEQFF. The CDR3 nucleotides read TGTGCCAGCAGTACGCCCCCATCGGGGGGCATTAAGTACAATGAGCAGTTCTTC.

The chain carries TRBV9 and TRBJ2-5; 12 nucleotides align to TRBD2. Trimming cost V 3 bases and J 7 bases; bases outside gene matches: 7. Per germline, CDR1 SGDLS and CDR2 YYNGEE. The CDR3 length is 15 residues. This chain's CDR3 is CASSASSGRALTQYF. The CDR3 DNA sequence: TGTGCCAGCAGCGCGTCTAGCGGGAGGGCCCTGACCCAGTACTTC.

The table lists this clonotype with a few counts. The V call is TRBV7-2, the J call TRBJ2-3; D perhaps matches TRBD1 (5 bases). Germline V gives CDR1 SGHTA, CDR2 FQGNSA. V was clipped by 2 bases and J by 2 bases, with 14 bases between them. The CDR3 spans 16 residues. The CDR3 region is CASSLLGPGITDTQYF. As DNA, the CDR3 is TGTGCCAGCAGCTTACTTGGGCCAGGGATCACAGATACGCAGTATTTT.

This clonotype was found a few times. The CDR3 loop reads CASTLGLGNTDTQYF. In DNA, the CDR3 is TGTGCCAGCACTCTAGGACTTGGGAACACAGATACGCAGTATTTT. The chain carries TRBV28 and TRBJ2-3; possibly TRBD2 for D (5 bases). With 7 bases removed from V and 2 bases from J, the gap between germline ends came to 16 bases. CDR3 length: 15 amino acids. Germline CDR1 reads MDHEN; CDR2 reads SYDVKM. Variable domain in full (rest from reference TRBV28 and TRBJ2-3): DVKVTQSSRYLVKRTGEKVFLECVQDMDHENMFWYRQDPGLGLRLIYFSYDVKMKEKGDIPEGYSVSREKKERFSLILESASTNQTSMYLCASTLGLGNTDTQYFGPGTRLTVL.

The chain uses TRBV7-2 and TRBJ2-7, with D possibly TRBD2 on 6 matching bases. V lost 1 base and J 1 base, leaving 17 bases between the germline ends. Germline lookup yields CDR1 SGHTA and CDR2 FQGNSA. This CDR3 has 17 residues. The chain's CDR3 is CASSLGAFGGGSYEQYF. DNA for the CDR3: TGTGCCAGCAGCTTAGGGGCTTTCGGGGGAGGATCCTACGAGCAGTACTTC. Based on the CDR3 plus reference TRBV7-2 and TRBJ2-7, the full variable domain is GAGVSQSPSNKVTEKGKDVELRCDPISGHTALYWYRQSLGQGLEFLIYFQGNSAPDKSGLPSDRFSAERTGGSVSTLTIQRTQQEDSAVYLCASSLGAFGGGSYEQYFGPGTRLTVT.

This clonotype was detected only a few times. This rearrangement joins TRBV5-1 to TRBJ2-1; D call uncertain. Germline V lookup: CDR1 SGHRS, CDR2 YFSETQ. The length of the CDR3 is 13 residues. Trimming pared 0 bases from V and 8 bases from J, leaving 9 bases between. The DNA for the CDR3 is TGCGCCAGCAGCTTGGGGGATCGGGATGAGCAGTTCTTC. This sequence encodes CASSLGDRDEQFF.

The gene calls are TRBV5-1 and TRBJ2-5; unclear D gene. CDR3 size: 13 residues. CDR1 and CDR2 from the germline V gene are SGHRS and YFSETQ. Trimming stripped 4 bases from V and 1 base from J, with 8 bases between. This chain's CDR3 is CASSRRIQETQYF. Written as DNA, the CDR3 is TGCGCCAGCAGCCGTCGGATCCAAGAGACCCAGTACTTC.

This clonotype was seen a few times. The rearrangement joins TRBV20-1 to TRBJ2-1; D is undetermined. Trimming pared 1 base from V and 5 bases from J, leaving 6 bases between. CDR3 length: 12 amino acids. In germline, CDR1 is DFQATT, CDR2 SNEGSKA (reference sequence). The DNA of the CDR3 is TGCAGTGCTAGAGCCGGACACAATGAGCAGTTCTTC. Translation gives CSARAGHNEQFF.

V is TRBV5-1 and J is TRBJ2-3; D might be TRBD1 (6 bases). The CDR3 totals 13 residues. Germline CDR1 and CDR2: SGHRS and YFSETQ. V lost 3 bases, J lost 3 bases, and 8 bases lay in between. CDR3 residues: CASSYGQTDTQYF. The CDR3 DNA reads as TGCGCCAGCAGCTACGGACAGACAGATACGCAGTATTTT.

There are many counts of this clonotype. The rearrangement links TRBV6-5 to TRBJ2-7, with TRBD2 as a possible D gene (5 bases). The CDR3 runs to 13 residues. Germline V gene lookup returns CDR1 MNHEY and CDR2 SVGAGI. Trimming removed 6 bases at V and 2 bases at J, with 11 bases between. The CDR3 DNA follows: TGTGCCAGCAGAAAAATAGCGACCTACGAGCAGTACTTC. As protein: CASRKIATYEQYF.

This clonotype came up many times. The rearrangement links TRBV12-3 or TRBV12-4 to TRBJ2-7; perhaps TRBD2 as D (6 bases). The CDR3 runs to 14 residues. Deletions cut 3 bases from V and 4 bases from J, with 13 bases between. In DNA form, the CDR3 reads TGTGCCAGCAGTTTTAGACGGGAGAGATACGAGCAGTACTTC. Protein product: CASSFRRERYEQYF.

The chain couples TRBV7-2 to TRBJ1-2, with D uncertain. The CDR3 sequence is 13 residues long. Trimming removed 3 bases from V and 5 bases from J, with 10 bases in between. Germline CDR1 and CDR2: SGHTA and FQGNSA. This CDR3 is CASSFREDYGYTF. In nucleotides, the CDR3 is TGTGCCAGCAGCTTTCGGGAGGATTATGGCTACACCTTC.

V is TRBV24-1 and J is TRBJ2-2, with D perhaps being TRBD1 or TRBD2 (5 bases each). Germline V gene data show CDR1 as KGHDR and CDR2 as SFDVKD. With 1 base removed from V and 8 bases from J, the gap between germline ends came to 10 bases. CDR3 length: 14 residues. The CDR3 DNA reads as TGTGCCACCAGTGATTTTGGGGGATCAGGGGAGCTGTTTTTT. Its protein is CATSDFGGSGELFF.

This chain joins TRBV6-2 or TRBV6-3 and TRBJ2-4; 8 nucleotides line up with TRBD1. Germline CDR1 and CDR2: MNHEY and SVGEGT. With V trimmed by 5 bases and J by 8 bases, 5 bases remained unmatched. There are 13 residues in the CDR3. The CDR3 DNA reads as TGTGCCAGCAGTCAGGGACAGGTGGACATTCAGTACTTC. This translates into CASSQGQVDIQYF.

The CDR3 region is CASSPAVNTGELFF. As DNA, the CDR3 is TGCGCCAGCAGCCCCGCAGTGAACACCGGGGAGCTGTTTTTT. This chain uses TRBV5-1 with TRBJ2-2; D ambiguous. The CDR3 contains 14 residues. The V gene's germline CDR1 is SGHRS and CDR2 YFSETQ. Trimming removed 4 bases at V and 1 base at J, with 8 bases between. Combining the CDR3 with reference TRBV5-1 and TRBJ2-2 gives the whole variable domain KAGVTQTPRYLIKTRGQQVTLSCSPISGHRSVSWYQQTPGQGLQFLFEYFSETQRNKGNFPGRFSGRQFSNSRSEMNVSTLELGDSALYLCASSPAVNTGELFFGEGSRLTVL.

V and J are TRBV20-1 and TRBJ2-1; 8 nucleotides agree with TRBD1. Germline V gives CDR1 DFQATT, CDR2 SNEGSKA (reference sequence). The trim removed 0 bases at V and 6 bases at J, leaving 10 bases unmatched. The CDR3 extends over 16 amino acids. The CDR3 loop reads CSARDEGTGLSNEQFF. CDR3 DNA: TGCAGTGCTAGAGATGAGGGGACAGGACTGTCCAATGAGCAGTTCTTC.

This clonotype has a handful of counts. The rearrangement uses TRBV6-1 and TRBJ1-4; D is undetermined. Germline CDR1 reads MNHNS; CDR2 reads SASEGT. Trimming took 0 bases from V and 4 from J, leaving 9 bases between them. CDR3 size: 15 residues. CDR3 protein: CASSEAYQFNEKLFF. The CDR3 DNA sequence: TGTGCCAGCAGTGAAGCGTACCAGTTTAATGAAAAACTGTTTTTT.

This clonotype was counted a few times. V is TRBV20-1 and J is TRBJ2-1, with 7 bases matching TRBD2. The V segment lost 3 bases and the J segment 0 bases; nucleotides outside the gene matches: 8. The CDR3 totals 16 residues. Looked up from germline, CDR1 is DFQATT and CDR2 is SNEGSKA (reference sequence). As DNA, the CDR3 is TGCAGTGCTAGGGCGGTGGGGGGGAGCTCCTACAATGAGCAGTTCTTC. This codes for CSARAVGGSSYNEQFF.

The genes are TRBV18 and TRBJ2-5; the D gene is possibly TRBD1 (5 bases). Germline-derived CDR1 and CDR2 are KGHSH and LQKENI. V lost 4 bases and J 6 bases, leaving 15 bases between the germline ends. The CDR3 loop spans 14 amino acids. The CDR3 region is CASSLVQEMKTQYF. CDR3 coding DNA: TGTGCCAGCTCACTAGTACAGGAAATGAAGACCCAGTACTTC.

This chain connects TRBV7-2 to TRBJ2-3; 7 bases fit TRBD2. This CDR3 region has 15 residues. Germline CDR1 is SGHTA and CDR2 is FQGNSA. Trimming at V came to 1 base and at J to 4 bases, leaving 5 bases not matched to a gene. CDR3 bases: TGTGCCAGCAGCTTAGACGGGAGGTTTGCAGATACGCAGTATTTT. This sequence encodes CASSLDGRFADTQYF. The variable domain in full, with the rest retrieved from reference TRBV7-2 and TRBJ2-3, is GAGVSQSPSNKVTEKGKDVELRCDPISGHTALYWYRQSLGQGLEFLIYFQGNSAPDKSGLPSDRFSAERTGGSVSTLTIQRTQQEDSAVYLCASSLDGRFADTQYFGPGTRLTVL.

This clonotype was counted ten times or more. The V gene is TRBV12-3 or TRBV12-4, the J gene TRBJ2-7; D is undetermined. This CDR3 is built from 15 residues. V was clipped by 1 base and J by 2 bases, with 12 bases between them. In nucleotides, the CDR3 is TGTGCCAGCAGTTTAGGAACCGGACCGACCTACGAGCAGTACTTC. It yields the protein CASSLGTGPTYEQYF.